The 3 T cell receptor beta chains in this list originate from one sample, sequenced in a study of cytomegalovirus exposure and HLA in healthy donors. Researchers ran the PCR with 60 Vbeta and 13 Jbeta primers. Here immunoSEQ multiplex PCR was the method, and the copy in TCRdb shows in-frame clones only, minus some. The sample lists some 110,000 clones, 76% occurring once. Sequenced material: PBMCs. These receptors were obtained from a man aged 40-49 years in good health and CMV-seropositive.

The chain has TRBV6-5 and TRBJ1-1, with D tentatively TRBD1 (5 bases). CDR1 is MNHEY and CDR2 is SVGAGI in the germline V gene. Trimming removed 4 bases at V and 0 bases at J, with 12 bases between. The CDR3 contains 15 residues. Here the CDR3 DNA reads TGTGCCAGCAGTTCCGCCCAGGACATGAACACTGAAGCTTTCTTT. It codes for CASSSAQDMNTEAFF.

The rearrangement joins TRBV9 to TRBJ2-3, with 8 nucleotides matching TRBD2. The CDR3 spans 13 residues. V shed 4 bases and J 4 bases; nucleotides not matched to a gene: 2. Germline V gene lookup returns CDR1 SGDLS and CDR2 YYNGEE. The CDR3 DNA reads as TGTGCCAGCAGCTTGACTAGCGCAGATACGCAGTATTTT. It is translated as CASSLTSADTQYF.

The chain is built from TRBV19 and TRBJ2-5; TRBD2 might be the D (6 bases). Germline V lookup: CDR1 LNHDA, CDR2 SQIVND (reference sequence). The CDR3 is 13 amino acids. Trimming took off 7 bases at V and 5 bases at J, with 14 bases between the two ends. As DNA, the CDR3 is TGTGCCAGTACGGCTAAAGGAGGGGAGACCCAGTACTTC. Protein: CASTAKGGETQYF. Full variable domain (rest looked up from reference TRBV19 and TRBJ2-5): DGGITQSPKYLFRKEGQNVTLSCEQNLNHDAMYWYRQDPGQGLRLIYYSQIVNDFQKGDIAEGYSVSREKKESFPLTVTSAQKNPTAFYLCASTAKGGETQYFGPGTRLLVL.